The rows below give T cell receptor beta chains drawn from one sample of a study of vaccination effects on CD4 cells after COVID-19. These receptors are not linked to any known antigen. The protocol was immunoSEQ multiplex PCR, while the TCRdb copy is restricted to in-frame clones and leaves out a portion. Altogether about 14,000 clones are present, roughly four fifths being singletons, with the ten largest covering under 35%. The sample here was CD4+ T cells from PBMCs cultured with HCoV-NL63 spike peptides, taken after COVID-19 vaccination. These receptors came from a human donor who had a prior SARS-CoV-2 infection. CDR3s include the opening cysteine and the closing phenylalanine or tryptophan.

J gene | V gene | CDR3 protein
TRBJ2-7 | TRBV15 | CATSRDLLWTGNAYEQYF
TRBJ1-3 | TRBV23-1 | CASSLRGRGNTIYF
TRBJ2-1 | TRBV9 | CASSVRDWAYNEQFF
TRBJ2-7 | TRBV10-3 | CAISEEGGISYEQYF
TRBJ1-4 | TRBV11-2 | CASSLDYLRGINEKLFF
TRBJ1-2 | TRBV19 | CASSSRGAGYGYTF
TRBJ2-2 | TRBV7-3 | CASSLEQNTGELFF
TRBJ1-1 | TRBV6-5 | CASSVTRNTEAFF
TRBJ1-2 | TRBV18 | CASSPEGGGHRGYTF
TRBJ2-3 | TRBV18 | CASSPVDTQYF
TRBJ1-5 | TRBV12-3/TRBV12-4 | CASSLNPQPQHF
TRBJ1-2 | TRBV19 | CASTMGQLANYGYTF
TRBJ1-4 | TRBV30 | CAWTPGQGAYEKLFF
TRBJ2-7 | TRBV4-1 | CASSQDTGTEQYF
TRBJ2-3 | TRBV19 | CASSVYSGTRTDTQYF
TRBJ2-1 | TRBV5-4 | CASSFFRGGIYNEQFF
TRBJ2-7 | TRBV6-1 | CASSERGSRFYEQYF
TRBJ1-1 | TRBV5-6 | CASSFGSNTEAFF
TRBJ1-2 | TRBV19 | CASRPVGGAHGYTF
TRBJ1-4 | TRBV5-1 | CASSLDEPGNEKLFF
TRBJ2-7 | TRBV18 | CASSSTKTGNSYEQYF
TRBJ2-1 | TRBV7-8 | CASQQGGNEQFF
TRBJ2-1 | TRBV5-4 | CASSLPRGDEQFF
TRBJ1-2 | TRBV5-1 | CASSLNRVNYGYTF
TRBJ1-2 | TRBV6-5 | CASSYYRVAGYTF
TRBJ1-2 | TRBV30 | CAWSGGHNSGYTF
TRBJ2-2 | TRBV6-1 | CASSELVGRAPTGELFF
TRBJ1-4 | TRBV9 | CASASSGHRQEKLFF
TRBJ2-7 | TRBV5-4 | CASSVGLAVSYEQYF
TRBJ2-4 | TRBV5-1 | CASSRLGAAAKNIQYF
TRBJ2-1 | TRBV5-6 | CASSLRGGRLAGGRNEQFF
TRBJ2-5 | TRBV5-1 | CASSRYSGGTQETQYF
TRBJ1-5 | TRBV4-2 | CASSQVGGGNQPQHF
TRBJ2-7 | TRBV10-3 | CAILAGVSYEQYF
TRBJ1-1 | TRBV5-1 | CASSFFQGMNTEAFF
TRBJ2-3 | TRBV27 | CASSYKTASTDTQYF
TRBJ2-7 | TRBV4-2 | CASSPPAGASYEQYF
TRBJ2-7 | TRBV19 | CASSIYGSDEQYF
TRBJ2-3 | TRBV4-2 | CASSQDPAGTSGSTDTQYF
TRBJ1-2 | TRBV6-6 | CASSYPIRTDGYTF
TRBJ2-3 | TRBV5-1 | CASSSRGADTQYF
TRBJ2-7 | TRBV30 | CAWRNGEYEQYF
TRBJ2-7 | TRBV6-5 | CASSKDIREQYF
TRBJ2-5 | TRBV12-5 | CASGKSGTLEMGTQYF